This T cell receptor beta chain derives from a study of PD-L1 blockade in urothelial cancer. Time point: peripheral blood 6 weeks after treatment start. Clones were read by immunoSEQ multiplex PCR, and TCRdb kept only the in-frame ones, dropping some. The repertoire consists of under 55,000 clones, with around 82% occurring once and the leading ten covering roughly an eighth. The sequence was collected from a man between 60 and 75 years old with urothelial cancer. The sequencing used PBMCs, collected around atezolizumab (anti-PD-L1) treatment.

The CDR3 loop is CASGEVVTGELFF. The CDR3 nucleotides are TGTGCCAGCGGAGAGGTAGTTACCGGGGAGCTGTTTTTT. J is TRBJ2-2 and V is TRBV2; D remains unclear. This CDR3 has 13 amino acids. Germline lookup yields CDR1 SNHLY and CDR2 FYNNEI. Trimming stripped 8 bases from V and 5 bases from J, with 12 bases between.